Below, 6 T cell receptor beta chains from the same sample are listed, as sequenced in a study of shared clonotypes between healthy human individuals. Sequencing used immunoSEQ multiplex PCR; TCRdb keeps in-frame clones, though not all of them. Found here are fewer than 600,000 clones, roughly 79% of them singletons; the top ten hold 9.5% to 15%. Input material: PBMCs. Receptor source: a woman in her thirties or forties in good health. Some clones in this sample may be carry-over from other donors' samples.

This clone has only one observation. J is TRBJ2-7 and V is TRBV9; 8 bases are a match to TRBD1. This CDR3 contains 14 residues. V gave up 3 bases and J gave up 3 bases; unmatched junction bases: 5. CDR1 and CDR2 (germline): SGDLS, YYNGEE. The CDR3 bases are TGTGCCAGCAGCGCCAGGGGGCAGCTCTACGAGCAGTACTTC. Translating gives CASSARGQLYEQYF.

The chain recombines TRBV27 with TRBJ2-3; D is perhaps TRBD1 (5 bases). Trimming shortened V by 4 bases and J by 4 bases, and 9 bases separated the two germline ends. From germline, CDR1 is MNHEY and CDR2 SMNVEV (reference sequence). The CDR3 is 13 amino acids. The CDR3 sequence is CASSSLGADTQYF. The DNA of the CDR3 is TGTGCCAGCAGTTCCCTAGGGGCAGATACGCAGTATTTT.

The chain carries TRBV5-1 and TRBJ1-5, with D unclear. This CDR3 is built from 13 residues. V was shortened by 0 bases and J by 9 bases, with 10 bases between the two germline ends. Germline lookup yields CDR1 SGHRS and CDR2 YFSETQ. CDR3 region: CASSLGGLGPQHF. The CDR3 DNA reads TGCGCCAGCAGCTTGGGCGGCTTGGGGCCCCAGCATTTT.

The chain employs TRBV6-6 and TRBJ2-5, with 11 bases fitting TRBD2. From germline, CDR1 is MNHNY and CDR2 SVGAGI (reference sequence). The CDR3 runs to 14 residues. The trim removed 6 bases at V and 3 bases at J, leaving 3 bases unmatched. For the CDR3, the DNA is TGTGCCAGCAGGACTAGCGGGAAGGAAGAGACCCAGTACTTC. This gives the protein CASRTSGKEETQYF.

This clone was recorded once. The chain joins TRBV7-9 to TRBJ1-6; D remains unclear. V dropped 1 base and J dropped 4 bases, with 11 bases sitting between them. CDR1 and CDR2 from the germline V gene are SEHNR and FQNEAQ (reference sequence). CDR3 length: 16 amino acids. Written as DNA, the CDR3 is TGTGCCAGCAGCTTAGGAAGGCCAGATTATAATTCACCCCTCCACTTT. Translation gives CASSLGRPDYNSPLHF.

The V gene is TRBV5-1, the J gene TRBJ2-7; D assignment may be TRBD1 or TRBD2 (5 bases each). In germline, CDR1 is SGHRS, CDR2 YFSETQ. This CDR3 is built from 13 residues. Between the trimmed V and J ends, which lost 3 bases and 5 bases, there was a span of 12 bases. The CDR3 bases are TGCGCCAGCAGCTCCGGGGCCTCGAACGAGCAGTACTTC. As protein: CASSSGASNEQYF.